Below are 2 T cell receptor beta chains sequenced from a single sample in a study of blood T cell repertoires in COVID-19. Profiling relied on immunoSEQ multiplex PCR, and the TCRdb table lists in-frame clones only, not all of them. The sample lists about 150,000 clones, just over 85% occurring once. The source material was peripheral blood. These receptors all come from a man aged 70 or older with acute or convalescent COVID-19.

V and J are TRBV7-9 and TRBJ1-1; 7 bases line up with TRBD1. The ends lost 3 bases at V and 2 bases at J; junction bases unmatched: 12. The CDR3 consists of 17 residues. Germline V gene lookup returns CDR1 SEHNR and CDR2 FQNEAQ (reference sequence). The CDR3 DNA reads TGTGCCAGCAGCTTGCCCGCTTTAGGGGGCTTAAACACTGAAGCTTTCTTT. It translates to CASSLPALGGLNTEAFF. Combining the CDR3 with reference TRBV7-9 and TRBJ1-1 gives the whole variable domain DTGVSQNPRHKITKRGQNVTFRCDPISEHNRLYWYRQTLGQGPEFLTYFQNEAQLEKSRLLSDRFSAERPKGSFSTLEIQRTEQGDSAMYLCASSLPALGGLNTEAFFGQGTRLTVV.

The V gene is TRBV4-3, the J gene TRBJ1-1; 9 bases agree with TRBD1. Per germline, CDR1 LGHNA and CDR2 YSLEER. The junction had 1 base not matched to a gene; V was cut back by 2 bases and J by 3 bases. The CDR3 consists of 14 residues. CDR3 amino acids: CASSQRTGDTEAFF. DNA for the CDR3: TGCGCCAGCAGCCAAAGGACAGGGGACACTGAAGCTTTCTTT.